Presented here are 17 T cell receptor beta chains from one specimen sequenced in a study of blood T cell repertoires in COVID-19. The table came from immunoSEQ multiplex PCR; TCRdb's copy has only in-frame clones and leaves some out. The sample has roughly 300,000 clones, around 90% seen once; the top ten hold around 6.8%. Sequencing was done on a sample of peripheral blood. The receptors were gathered from a young woman with COVID-19, enrolled during active disease.

This clone was seen a single time. The V and J genes are TRBV6-2 or TRBV6-3 and TRBJ2-1, with D uncertain. V was shortened by 2 bases and J by 7 bases, with 3 bases between the two germline ends. CDR1 is MNHEY and CDR2 is SVGEGT in the germline V gene. CDR3 length: 11 residues. CDR3 protein: CASSYQNEQFF. CDR3 bases: TGTGCCAGCAGTTACCAAAATGAGCAGTTCTTC.

This chain joins TRBV7-2 and TRBJ2-2; 8 nucleotides agree with TRBD1. The CDR3 covers 16 residues. Germline V gene sequence: CDR1 SGHTA, CDR2 FQGNSA. Unmatched junction bases numbered 7, after V lost 0 bases and J lost 7 bases. In DNA form, the CDR3 reads TGTGCCAGCAGCTTAGCCCCAGGGGGCGCGGGCGGGGAGCTGTTTTTT. Translated: CASSLAPGGAGGELFF.

This chain joins TRBV7-9 and TRBJ2-7; a weak D match, TRBD1 (6 bases). V was clipped by 5 bases and J by 0 bases, with 11 bases between them. The CDR3 sequence is 14 residues long. The germline V gene has CDR1 SEHNR and CDR2 FQNEAQ (reference sequence). DNA for the CDR3: TGTGCCAGCAGCCCCCGACAGGTCTCCTACGAGCAGTACTTC. Protein sequence: CASSPRQVSYEQYF.

V and J are TRBV3-1 (or the pseudogene TRBV3-2) and TRBJ2-3; a possible D gene is TRBD2 (6 bases). The V end lost 8 bases, the J end lost 5 bases, and 11 bases lay between the germline ends. This CDR3 spans 12 amino acids. The germline V gene has CDR1 LGHDT and CDR2 YNNKEL (reference sequence). CDR3: CASRGTGDTQYF. In DNA, the CDR3 is TGTGCCAGCCGGGGGACTGGAGATACGCAGTATTTT.

The V call is TRBV7-8, the J call TRBJ2-1; 7 bases are a match to TRBD2. J lost 4 bases, V lost 1 base, and 16 bases had no gene match. The CDR3 covers 19 residues. Germline V lookup: CDR1 SGHVS, CDR2 FQNEAQ. CDR3 DNA: TGTGCCAGCAGCTTAGAGGCGGGGGATACTAGCCCAAAGTACAATGAGCAGTTCTTC. This encodes CASSLEAGDTSPKYNEQFF.

The chain couples TRBV15 to TRBJ2-2; TRBD2 matches 9 bases. Unmatched junction bases numbered 10, after V lost 3 bases and J lost 5 bases. Germline CDR1 LNHNV, CDR2 YYDKDF (reference sequence). This CDR3 contains 17 residues. CDR3 region: CATSSLGASGITGELFF. CDR3 nucleotide sequence: TGTGCCACCAGCAGCCTTGGGGCTAGCGGGATAACCGGGGAGCTGTTTTTT.

The CDR3 region is CASSLDWTPNTEAFF. The CDR3 region has the DNA TGTGCCAGCAGCTTAGATTGGACACCGAACACTGAAGCTTTCTTT. The chain uses TRBV11-2 and TRBJ1-1; the D gene is possibly TRBD1 (5 bases). V was trimmed by 0 bases and J by 1 base, leaving 9 bases between them. The CDR3 covers 15 residues. In germline, CDR1 is SGHAT, CDR2 FQNNGV.

The chain links TRBV6-6 to TRBJ1-5; 8 bases align to TRBD1. Trimming at V came to 4 bases and at J to 3 bases, leaving 5 bases not matched to a gene. The CDR3 spans 15 residues. The germline V gene has CDR1 MNHNY and CDR2 SVGAGI (reference sequence). The CDR3 DNA sequence: TGTGCCAGCAGTTTACCGGGACAGGTCAATCAGCCCCAGCATTTT. Its protein is CASSLPGQVNQPQHF.

V gene TRBV2 combines with J gene TRBJ2-1, with D unresolved. Between the trimmed V and J ends, which lost 7 bases and 8 bases, there was a span of 12 bases. CDR1 is SNHLY and CDR2 is FYNNEI in the germline V gene. This CDR3 contains 12 residues. The CDR3, as DNA: TGTGCCAGCACCGAGGCGACCCATGAGCAGTTCTTC. Its translation is CASTEATHEQFF.

The CDR3 sequence: CASSLSGQDRSYEQYF. DNA for the CDR3: TGTGCCAGCAGTTTATCGGGTCAGGATAGGTCCTACGAGCAGTACTTC. This chain links TRBV27 with TRBJ2-7; D is unresolved. The CDR3 length is 16 residues. The germline V gene encodes CDR1 MNHEY and CDR2 SMNVEV (reference sequence). Trimming stripped 0 bases from V and 1 base from J, with 13 bases between.

This chain links TRBV11-2 with TRBJ1-2; tentatively, D is TRBD1 (5 bases). From germline, CDR1 is SGHAT and CDR2 FQNNGV. The CDR3 runs to 13 residues. Trimming shortened V by 2 bases and J by 5 bases, and 9 bases separated the two germline ends. The CDR3 loop reads CASSLQRQYGYTF. The CDR3 DNA sequence: TGTGCCAGCAGCTTACAACGACAGTATGGCTACACCTTC. Full variable domain (remainder filled in from reference TRBV11-2 and TRBJ1-2): EAGVAQSPRYKIIEKRQSVAFWCNPISGHATLYWYQQILGQGPKLLIQFQNNGVVDDSQLPKDRFSAERLKGVDSTLKIQPAKLEDSAVYLCASSLQRQYGYTFGSGTRLTVV.

This rearrangement joins TRBV2 to TRBJ2-3, with 7 bases that match TRBD1. Trimming took 5 bases from V and 5 from J; bases not matched to a gene: 7. CDR3 size: 14 residues. Germline CDR1 reads SNHLY; CDR2 reads FYNNEI. CDR3 region: CASSLDRAGDTQYF. The CDR3 coding sequence is TGTGCCAGCAGTTTAGACAGGGCTGGAGATACGCAGTATTTT.

In nucleotides, the CDR3 is TGCGCCAGCAGCTCCGGGACAGGGGTTTACAATGAGCAGTTCTTC. This sequence encodes CASSSGTGVYNEQFF. V is TRBV5-1 and J is TRBJ2-1, with 10 bases identical to TRBD1. V lost 3 bases, J lost 4 bases, and 4 bases stayed unmatched. Germline V CDR1 and CDR2: SGHRS, YFSETQ. This CDR3 is built from 15 residues.

The gene calls are TRBV9 and TRBJ2-7, with D unresolved. Trimming removed 0 bases from V and 7 bases from J, with 14 bases in between. The CDR3 extends over 14 amino acids. Per germline, CDR1 SGDLS and CDR2 YYNGEE. DNA of the CDR3: TGTGCCAGCAGCGTAGGAACGGTCTCTATGGAGCAGTACTTC. It encodes CASSVGTVSMEQYF.

The CDR3 region is CASSPLGRGSNQPQHF. The CDR3 coding sequence is TGTGCCAGCTCACCCCTCGGTCGCGGGTCCAATCAGCCCCAGCATTTT. This chain uses TRBV18 with TRBJ1-5, with D unresolved. CDR1 and CDR2 (germline): KGHSH, LQKENI. The length of the CDR3 is 16 residues. The V end lost 3 bases, the J end lost 3 bases, and 15 bases lay between the germline ends.

The chain is built from TRBV6-1 and TRBJ2-5, with D possibly being TRBD2 (5 bases). Germline CDR1 MNHNS, CDR2 SASEGT. The CDR3 has 14 amino acids. Trimming left V 1 base short and J 9 bases short, with 15 bases between. The CDR3 spells CASSEEVLNGAQYF. CDR3 DNA: TGTGCCAGCAGTGAAGAGGTTCTAAACGGGGCCCAGTACTTC.

The rearrangement uses TRBV6-5 and TRBJ2-7; TRBD1 aligns across 9 bases. Germline V gene lookup returns CDR1 MNHEY and CDR2 SVGAGI. The CDR3 runs 15 residues. Trimming removed 5 bases from V and 0 bases from J; junction bases left unmatched: 5. CDR3 loop: CASSRPGQGSYEQYF. Here the CDR3 DNA reads TGTGCCAGCAGTCGCCCGGGACAGGGCTCCTACGAGCAGTACTTC.